The 2 T cell receptor beta chains presented below share a single source sample, sequenced in a study of blood T cell repertoires in COVID-19. The method was immunoSEQ multiplex PCR; TCRdb's version includes in-frame clones alone and lacks a portion of them. The sample contains 100,000 or so clones, about 84% of which appear only once. Sequenced input: peripheral blood. These receptors came from a human donor in a cohort sampled during active COVID-19.

This chain joins TRBV11-2 and TRBJ1-2; 7 bases fit TRBD1. J was trimmed by 8 bases and V by 4 bases; bases with no gene match: 7. This CDR3 comprises 13 residues. The germline CDR1 and CDR2 sequences are SGHAT and FQNNGV. DNA for the CDR3: TGTGCCAGCAGCTCCAGGGACAGTGGGGGCTACACCTTC. Its translation: CASSSRDSGGYTF.

This clone was picked up a small number of times. The rearrangement links TRBV18 to TRBJ1-5; the D gene is possibly TRBD1 (5 bases). The V and J ends lost 2 bases and 0 bases respectively, with 8 bases between them. Germline loops: CDR1 KGHSH, CDR2 LQKENI. The CDR3 consists of 15 residues. This CDR3 reads CASSPVGDSNQPQHF. The CDR3 coding sequence is TGTGCCAGCTCACCAGTAGGGGATAGCAATCAGCCCCAGCATTTT. Using reference TRBV18 and TRBJ1-5 for the parts outside the CDR3, the full variable domain is NAGVMQNPRHLVRRRGQEARLRCSPMKGHSHVYWYRQLPEEGLKFMVYLQKENIIDESGMPKERFSAEFPKEGPSILRIQQVVRGDSAAYFCASSPVGDSNQPQHFGDGTRLSIL.